This T cell receptor (beta chain) was recorded in a study of CD8+ T cells in alopecia areata. Treatment defined: oral pan-JAK inhibitor, 5-10 mg twice daily. Extraction and reverse transcription of RNA yielded cDNA as the sequencing template. The repertoire was sequenced with immunoSEQ multiplex PCR; TCRdb's copy has only in-frame clones and lacks some. This table holds around 100,000 clones, roughly three fifths found once. This CDR3 has 14 residues. Germline loops: CDR1 MGHRA, CDR2 YSYEKL. The V end was cut by 10 bases, the J end by 4 bases, with 16 bases between. The receptor was isolated from a human donor with alopecia areata. The gene calls are TRBV4-1 and TRBJ1-4; TRBD1 is a possible D gene (6 bases). Sample: CD8+ T cells sorted from blood, taken at week 24, from a patient treated with tofacitinib. CDR3 loop: CATSTDRRNEKLFF. For the CDR3, the DNA is TGCGCCACCTCTACGGACAGACGTAATGAAAAACTGTTTTTT.